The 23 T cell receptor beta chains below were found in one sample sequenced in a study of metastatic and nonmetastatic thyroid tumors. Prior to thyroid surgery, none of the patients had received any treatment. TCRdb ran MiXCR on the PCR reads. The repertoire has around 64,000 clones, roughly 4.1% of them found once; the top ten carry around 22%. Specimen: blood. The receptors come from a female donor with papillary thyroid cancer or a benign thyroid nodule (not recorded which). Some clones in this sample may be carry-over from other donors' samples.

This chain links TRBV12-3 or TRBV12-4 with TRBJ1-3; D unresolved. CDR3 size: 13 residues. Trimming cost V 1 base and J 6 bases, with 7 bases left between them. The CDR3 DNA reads TGTGCCAGCAGTTTAGGGCGGCAAAACACCATATATTTT. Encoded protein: CASSLGRQNTIYF.

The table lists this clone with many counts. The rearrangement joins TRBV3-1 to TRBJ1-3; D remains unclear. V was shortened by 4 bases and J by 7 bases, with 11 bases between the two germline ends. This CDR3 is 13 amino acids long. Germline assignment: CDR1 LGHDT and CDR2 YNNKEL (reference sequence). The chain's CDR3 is CASSPRRGNTIYF. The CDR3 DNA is TGTGCCAGCAGCCCTAGGCGAGGGAACACCATATATTTT.

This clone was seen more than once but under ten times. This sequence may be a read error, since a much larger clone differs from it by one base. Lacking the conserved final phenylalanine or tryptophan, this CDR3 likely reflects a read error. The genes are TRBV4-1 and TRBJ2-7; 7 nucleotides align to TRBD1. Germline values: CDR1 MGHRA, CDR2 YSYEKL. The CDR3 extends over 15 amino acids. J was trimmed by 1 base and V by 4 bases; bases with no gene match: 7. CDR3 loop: CASSLQGLGSYEQYL. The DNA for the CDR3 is TGCGCCAGCAGCCTACAGGGGTTGGGTTCCTACGAGCAGTACCTC.

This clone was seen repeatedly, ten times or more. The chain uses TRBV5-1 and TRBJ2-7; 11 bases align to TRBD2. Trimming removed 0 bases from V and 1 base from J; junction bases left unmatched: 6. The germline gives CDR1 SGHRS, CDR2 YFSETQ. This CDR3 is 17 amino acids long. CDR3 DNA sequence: TGCGCCAGCAGCTTGGCAGGGACTAGCGGATTATCCTACGAGCAGTACTTC. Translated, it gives CASSLAGTSGLSYEQYF. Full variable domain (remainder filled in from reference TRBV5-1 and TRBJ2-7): KAGVTQTPRYLIKTRGQQVTLSCSPISGHRSVSWYQQTPGQGLQFLFEYFSETQRNKGNFPGRFSGRQFSNSRSEMNVSTLELGDSALYLCASSLAGTSGLSYEQYFGPGTRLTVT.

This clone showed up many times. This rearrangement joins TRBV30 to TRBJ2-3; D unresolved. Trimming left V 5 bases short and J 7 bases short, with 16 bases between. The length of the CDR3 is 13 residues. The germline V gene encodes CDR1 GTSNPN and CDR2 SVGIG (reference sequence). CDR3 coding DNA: TGTGCCTGGGGTCCCGGCACCCGGTATACGCAGTATTTT. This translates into CAWGPGTRYTQYF.

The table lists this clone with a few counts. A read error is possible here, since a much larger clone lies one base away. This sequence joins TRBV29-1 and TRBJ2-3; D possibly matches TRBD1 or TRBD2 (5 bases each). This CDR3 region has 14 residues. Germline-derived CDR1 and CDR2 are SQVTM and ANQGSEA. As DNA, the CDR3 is TGCATCTCCCGATGGGGGTCCCGCACAGATACGCAGTATTTT. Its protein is CISRWGSRTDTQYF.

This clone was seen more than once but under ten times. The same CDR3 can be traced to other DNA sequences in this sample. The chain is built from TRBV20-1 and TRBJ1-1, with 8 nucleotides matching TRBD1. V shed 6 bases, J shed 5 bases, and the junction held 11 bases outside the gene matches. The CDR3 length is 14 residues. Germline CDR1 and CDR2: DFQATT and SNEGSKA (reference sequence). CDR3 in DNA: TGCAGTGCCCGAGGACAGGGCGGGAGAACTGAAGCTTTCTTT. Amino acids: CSARGQGGRTEAFF.

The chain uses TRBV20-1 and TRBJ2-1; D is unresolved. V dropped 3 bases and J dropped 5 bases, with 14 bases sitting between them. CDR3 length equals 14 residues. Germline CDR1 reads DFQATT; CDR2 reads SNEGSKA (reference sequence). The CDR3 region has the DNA TGCAGTGCTAGGCCCCATGGCGGAGACAATGAGCAGTTCTTC. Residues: CSARPHGGDNEQFF.

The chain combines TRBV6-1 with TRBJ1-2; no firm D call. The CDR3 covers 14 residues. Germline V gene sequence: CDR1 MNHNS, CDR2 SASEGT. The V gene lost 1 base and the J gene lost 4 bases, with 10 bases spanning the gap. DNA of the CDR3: TGTGCCAGCAGTGAAGGGGCAATGAGCTATGGCTACACCTTC. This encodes CASSEGAMSYGYTF.

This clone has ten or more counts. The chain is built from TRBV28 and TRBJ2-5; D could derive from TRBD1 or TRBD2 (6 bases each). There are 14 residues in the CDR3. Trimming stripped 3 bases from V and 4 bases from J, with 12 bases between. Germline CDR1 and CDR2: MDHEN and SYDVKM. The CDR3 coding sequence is TGTGCCAGCAGTTTCGGAGGGGGTCGAGAGACCCAGTACTTC. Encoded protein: CASSFGGGRETQYF.

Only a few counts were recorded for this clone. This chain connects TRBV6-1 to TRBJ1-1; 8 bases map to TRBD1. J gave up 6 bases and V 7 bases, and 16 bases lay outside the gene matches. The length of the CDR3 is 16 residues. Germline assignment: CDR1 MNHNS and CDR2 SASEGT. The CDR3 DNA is TGTGCCAGCACGGACAGGGTAGGGACAACTTTTGCTGAAGCTTTCTTT. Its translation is CASTDRVGTTFAEAFF.

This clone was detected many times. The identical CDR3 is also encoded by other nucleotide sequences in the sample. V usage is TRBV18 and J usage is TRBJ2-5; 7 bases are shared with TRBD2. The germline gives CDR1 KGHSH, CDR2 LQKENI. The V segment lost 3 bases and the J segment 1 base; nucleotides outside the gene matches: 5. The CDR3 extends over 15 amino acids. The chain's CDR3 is CASSPSASGQETQYF. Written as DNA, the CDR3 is TGTGCCAGCTCACCGTCGGCTAGCGGCCAAGAGACCCAGTACTTC.

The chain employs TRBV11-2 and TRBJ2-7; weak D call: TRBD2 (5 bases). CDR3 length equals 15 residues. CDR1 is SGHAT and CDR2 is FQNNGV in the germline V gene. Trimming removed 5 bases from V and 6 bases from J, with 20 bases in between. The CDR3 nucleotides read TGTGCCAGCAGCCTATCGTCGGGTCTAGCTGTCGAGCAGTACTTC. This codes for CASSLSSGLAVEQYF.

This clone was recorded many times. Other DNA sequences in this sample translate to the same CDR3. The CDR3 sequence: CASSLGTTDTQYF. As DNA, the CDR3 is TGTGCCAGCAGTTTAGGGACCACAGATACGCAGTATTTT. The gene calls are TRBV27 and TRBJ2-3; D possibly uses TRBD1 or TRBD2 (5 bases each). Trimming shortened V by 2 bases and J by 2 bases, and 5 bases separated the two germline ends. Germline V CDR1 and CDR2: MNHEY, SMNVEV (reference sequence). This CDR3 is 13 amino acids long.

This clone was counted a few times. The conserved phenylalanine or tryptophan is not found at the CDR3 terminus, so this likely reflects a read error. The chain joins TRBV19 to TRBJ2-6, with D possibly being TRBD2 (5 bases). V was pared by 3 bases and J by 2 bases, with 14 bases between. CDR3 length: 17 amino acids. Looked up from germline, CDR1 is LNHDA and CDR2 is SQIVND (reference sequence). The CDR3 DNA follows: TGTGCCAGTAGTATCTCGGGGAACATGGCTGGGGCCAACGTCCTGACTTCC. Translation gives CASSISGNMAGANVLTS.

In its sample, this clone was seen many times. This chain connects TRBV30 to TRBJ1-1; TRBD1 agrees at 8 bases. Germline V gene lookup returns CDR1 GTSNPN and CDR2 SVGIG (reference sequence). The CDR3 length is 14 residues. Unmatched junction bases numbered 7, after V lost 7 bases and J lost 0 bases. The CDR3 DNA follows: TGTGCCTTCGGCAGGGGGCGTTTGAACACTGAAGCTTTCTTT. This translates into CAFGRGRLNTEAFF. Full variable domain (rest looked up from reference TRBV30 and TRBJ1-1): SQTIHQWPATLVQPVGSPLSLECTVEGTSNPNLYWYRQAAGRGLQLLFYSVGIGQISSEVPQNLSASRPQDRQFILSSKKLLLSDSGFYLCAFGRGRLNTEAFFGQGTRLTVV.

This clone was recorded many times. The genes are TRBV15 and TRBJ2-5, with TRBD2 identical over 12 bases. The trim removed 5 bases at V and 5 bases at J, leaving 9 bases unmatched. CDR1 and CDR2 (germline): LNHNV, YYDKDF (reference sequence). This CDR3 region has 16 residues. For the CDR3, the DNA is TGTGCCACCAGCGTACTAGCGGGAGGCCCTAGGGAGACCCAGTACTTC. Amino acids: CATSVLAGGPRETQYF.

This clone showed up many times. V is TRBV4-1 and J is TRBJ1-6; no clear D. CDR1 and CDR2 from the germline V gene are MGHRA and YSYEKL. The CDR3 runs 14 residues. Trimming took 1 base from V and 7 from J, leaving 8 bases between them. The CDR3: CASSQGISNSPLHF. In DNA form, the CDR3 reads TGCGCCAGCAGCCAAGGTATCAGCAATTCACCCCTCCACTTT.

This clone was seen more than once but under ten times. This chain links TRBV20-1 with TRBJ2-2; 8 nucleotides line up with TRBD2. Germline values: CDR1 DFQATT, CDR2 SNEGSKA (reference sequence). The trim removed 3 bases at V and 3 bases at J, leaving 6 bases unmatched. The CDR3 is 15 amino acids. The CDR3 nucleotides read TGCAGTGCTAGTTCGCCAGCGGGGGACACCGGGGAGCTGTTTTTT. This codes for CSASSPAGDTGELFF.

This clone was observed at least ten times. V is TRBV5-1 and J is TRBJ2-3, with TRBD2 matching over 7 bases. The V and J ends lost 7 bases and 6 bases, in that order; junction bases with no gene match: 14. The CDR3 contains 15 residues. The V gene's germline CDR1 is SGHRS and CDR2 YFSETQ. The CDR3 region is CASVPRGLTSDTQYF. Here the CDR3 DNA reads TGCGCCAGCGTTCCTCGGGGACTAACTTCCGATACGCAGTATTTT.

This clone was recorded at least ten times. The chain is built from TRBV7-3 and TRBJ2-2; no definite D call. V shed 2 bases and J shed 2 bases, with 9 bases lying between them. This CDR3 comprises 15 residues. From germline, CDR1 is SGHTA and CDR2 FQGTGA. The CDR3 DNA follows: TGTGCCAGCAGCTTAGCGACGGCCAACACCGGGGAGCTGTTTTTT. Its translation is CASSLATANTGELFF. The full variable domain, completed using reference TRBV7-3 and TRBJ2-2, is GAGVSQTPSNKVTEKGKYVELRCDPISGHTALYWYRQSLGQGPEFLIYFQGTGAADDSGLPNDRFFAVRPEGSVSTLKIQRTERGDSAVYLCASSLATANTGELFFGEGSRLTVL.

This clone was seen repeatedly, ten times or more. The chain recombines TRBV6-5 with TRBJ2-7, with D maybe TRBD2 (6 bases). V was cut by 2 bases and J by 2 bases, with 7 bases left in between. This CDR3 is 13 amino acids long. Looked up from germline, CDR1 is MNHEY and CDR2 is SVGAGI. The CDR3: CASSYGGTYEQYF. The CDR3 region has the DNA TGTGCCAGCAGTTACGGGGGGACCTACGAGCAGTACTTC.

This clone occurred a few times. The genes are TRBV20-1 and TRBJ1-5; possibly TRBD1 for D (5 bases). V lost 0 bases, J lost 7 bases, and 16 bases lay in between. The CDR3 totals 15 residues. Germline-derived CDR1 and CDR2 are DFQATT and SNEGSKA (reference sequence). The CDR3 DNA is TGCAGTGCTAGAGATCTGGGGGTGGCCTCACAGCCCCAGCATTTT. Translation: CSARDLGVASQPQHF.